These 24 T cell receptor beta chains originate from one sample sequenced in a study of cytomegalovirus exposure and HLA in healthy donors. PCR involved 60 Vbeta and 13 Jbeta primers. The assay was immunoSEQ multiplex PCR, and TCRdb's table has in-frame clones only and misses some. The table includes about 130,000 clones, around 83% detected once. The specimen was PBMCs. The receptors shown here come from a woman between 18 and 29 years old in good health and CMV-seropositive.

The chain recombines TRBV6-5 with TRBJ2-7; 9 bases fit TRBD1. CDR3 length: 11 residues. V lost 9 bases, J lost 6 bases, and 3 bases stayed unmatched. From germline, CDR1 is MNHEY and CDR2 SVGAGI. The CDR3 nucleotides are TGTGCCAGTCGACAGGGGGGCGAGCAGTACTTC. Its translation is CASRQGGEQYF.

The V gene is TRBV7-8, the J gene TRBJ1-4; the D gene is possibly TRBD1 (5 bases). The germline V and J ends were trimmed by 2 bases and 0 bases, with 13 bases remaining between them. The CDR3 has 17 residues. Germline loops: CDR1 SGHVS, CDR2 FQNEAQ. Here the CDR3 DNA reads TGTGCCAGCAGCTTAAACAGGCGGCGCGCAACTAATGAAAAACTGTTTTTT. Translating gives CASSLNRRRATNEKLFF.

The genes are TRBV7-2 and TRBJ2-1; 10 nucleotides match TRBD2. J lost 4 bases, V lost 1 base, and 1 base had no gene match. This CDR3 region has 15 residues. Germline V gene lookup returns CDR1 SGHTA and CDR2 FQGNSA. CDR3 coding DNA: TGTGCCAGCAGCTTAGGGACTAGCGGTTACAATGAGCAGTTCTTC. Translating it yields CASSLGTSGYNEQFF.

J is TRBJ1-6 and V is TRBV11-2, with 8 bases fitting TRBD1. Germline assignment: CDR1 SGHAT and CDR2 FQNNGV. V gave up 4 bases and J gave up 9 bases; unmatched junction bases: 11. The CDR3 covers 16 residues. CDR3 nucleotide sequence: TGTGCCAGCAGCTCGAAGGAGGACAGGGCAAGTTCACCCCTCCACTTT. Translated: CASSSKEDRASSPLHF.

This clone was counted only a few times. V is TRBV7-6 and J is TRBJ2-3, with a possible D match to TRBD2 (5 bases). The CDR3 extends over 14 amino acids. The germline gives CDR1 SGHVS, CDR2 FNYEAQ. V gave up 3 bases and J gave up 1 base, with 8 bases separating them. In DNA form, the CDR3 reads TGTGCCAGCAGCTTTCCCGGGGGCACAGATACGCAGTATTTT. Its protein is CASSFPGGTDTQYF. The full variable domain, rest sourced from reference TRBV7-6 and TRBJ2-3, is GAGVSQSPRYKVTKRGQDVALRCDPISGHVSLYWYRQALGQGPEFLTYFNYEAQQDKSGLPNDRFSAERPEGSISTLTIQRTEQRDSAMYRCASSFPGGTDTQYFGPGTRLTVL.

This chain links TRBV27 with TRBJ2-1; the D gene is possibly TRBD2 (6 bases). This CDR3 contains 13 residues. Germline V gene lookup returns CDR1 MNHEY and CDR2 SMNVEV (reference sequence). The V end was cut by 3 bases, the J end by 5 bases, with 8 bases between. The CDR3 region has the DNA TGTGCCAGCAGTTTTAGCGGAGACAATGAGCAGTTCTTC. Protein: CASSFSGDNEQFF.

This CDR3 reads CASSETRQGTNTGELFF. The DNA for the CDR3 is TGTGCCAGCTCAGAAACACGACAGGGAACTAACACCGGGGAGCTGTTTTTT. The chain recombines TRBV18 with TRBJ2-2, with TRBD1 matching over 7 bases. Germline CDR1 and CDR2: KGHSH and LQKENI. V shed 5 bases and J 2 bases; nucleotides not matched to a gene: 11. The CDR3 has 17 residues.

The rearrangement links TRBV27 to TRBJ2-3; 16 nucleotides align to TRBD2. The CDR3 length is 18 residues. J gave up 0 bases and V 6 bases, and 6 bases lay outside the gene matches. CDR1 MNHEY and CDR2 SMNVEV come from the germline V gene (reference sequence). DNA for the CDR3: TGTGCCAGCAGCGCCGGGACTAGCGGGGGGGCTAGCACAGATACGCAGTATTTT. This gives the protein CASSAGTSGGASTDTQYF.

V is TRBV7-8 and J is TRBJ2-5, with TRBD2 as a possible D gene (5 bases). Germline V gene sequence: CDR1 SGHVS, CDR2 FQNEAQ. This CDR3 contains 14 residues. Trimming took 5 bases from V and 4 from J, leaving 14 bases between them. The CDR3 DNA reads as TGTGCCAGCAGCCCCTTGGAGGTTAGAGAGACCCAGTACTTC. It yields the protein CASSPLEVRETQYF.

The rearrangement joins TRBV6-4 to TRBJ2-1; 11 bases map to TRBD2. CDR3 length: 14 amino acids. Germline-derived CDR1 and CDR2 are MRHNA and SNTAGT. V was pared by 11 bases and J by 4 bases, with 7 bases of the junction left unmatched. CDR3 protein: CASLTSGVYNEQFF. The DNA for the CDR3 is TGTGCCTCCTTGACTAGCGGGGTTTACAATGAGCAGTTCTTC.

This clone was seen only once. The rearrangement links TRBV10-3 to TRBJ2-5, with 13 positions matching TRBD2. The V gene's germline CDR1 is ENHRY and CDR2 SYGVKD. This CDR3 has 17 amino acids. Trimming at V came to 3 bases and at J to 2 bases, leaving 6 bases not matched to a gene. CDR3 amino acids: CAISDPLAGGRQETQYF. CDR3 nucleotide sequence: TGTGCCATCAGTGACCCACTAGCGGGGGGGCGACAAGAGACCCAGTACTTC.

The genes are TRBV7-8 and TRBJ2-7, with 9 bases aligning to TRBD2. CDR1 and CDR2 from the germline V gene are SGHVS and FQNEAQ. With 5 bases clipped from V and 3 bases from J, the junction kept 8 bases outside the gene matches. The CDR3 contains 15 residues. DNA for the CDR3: TGTGCCAGCAGCCCCGGGACTAGCATTTACTACGAGCAGTACTTC. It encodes CASSPGTSIYYEQYF.

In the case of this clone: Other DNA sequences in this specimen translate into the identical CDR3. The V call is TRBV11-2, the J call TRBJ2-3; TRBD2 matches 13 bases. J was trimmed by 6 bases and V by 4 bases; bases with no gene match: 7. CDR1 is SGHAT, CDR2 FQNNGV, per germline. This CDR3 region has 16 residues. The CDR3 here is CASSYRTSGGRDTQYF. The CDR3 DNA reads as TGTGCCAGCAGCTACCGGACTAGCGGGGGACGGGATACGCAGTATTTT.

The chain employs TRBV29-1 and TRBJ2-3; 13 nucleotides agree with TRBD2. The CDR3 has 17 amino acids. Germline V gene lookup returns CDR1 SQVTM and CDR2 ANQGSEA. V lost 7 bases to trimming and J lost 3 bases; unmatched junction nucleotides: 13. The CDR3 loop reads CSAFGLAGAPRTDTQYF. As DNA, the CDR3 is TGCAGCGCTTTTGGACTAGCGGGGGCCCCGAGGACAGATACGCAGTATTTT.

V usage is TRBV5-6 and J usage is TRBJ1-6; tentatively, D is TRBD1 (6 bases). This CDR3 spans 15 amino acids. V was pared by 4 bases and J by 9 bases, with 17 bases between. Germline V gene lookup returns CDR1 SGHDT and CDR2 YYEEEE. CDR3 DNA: TGTGCCAGCAGCATATTACAGGGCGAAGGTTCACCCCTCCACTTT. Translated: CASSILQGEGSPLHF.

CDR3 sequence reads: CASSGAEAGETQYF. In DNA form, the CDR3 reads TGTGCCAGCAGTGGGGCCGAAGCCGGAGAGACCCAGTACTTC. This chain uses TRBV2 with TRBJ2-5; D is unclear. Trimming removed 4 bases at V and 4 bases at J, with 13 bases between. Looked up from germline, CDR1 is SNHLY and CDR2 is FYNNEI. This CDR3 has 14 amino acids.

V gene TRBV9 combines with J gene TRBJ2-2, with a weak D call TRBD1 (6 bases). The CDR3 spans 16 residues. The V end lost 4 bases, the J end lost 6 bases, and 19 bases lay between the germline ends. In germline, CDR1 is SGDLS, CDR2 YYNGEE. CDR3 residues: CASSLKRDKKAGELFF. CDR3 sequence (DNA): TGTGCCAGCAGCCTCAAGAGGGACAAGAAGGCCGGGGAGCTGTTTTTT.

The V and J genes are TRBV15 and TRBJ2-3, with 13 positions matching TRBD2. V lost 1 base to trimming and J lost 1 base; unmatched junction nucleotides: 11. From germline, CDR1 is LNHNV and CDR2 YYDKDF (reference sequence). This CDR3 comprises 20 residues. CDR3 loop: CATSRVGGTSGALGTDTQYF. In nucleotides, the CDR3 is TGTGCCACCAGCAGAGTGGGCGGGACTAGCGGGGCCTTGGGCACAGATACGCAGTATTTT. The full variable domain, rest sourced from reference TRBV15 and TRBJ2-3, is DAMVIQNPRYQVTQFGKPVTLSCSQTLNHNVMYWYQQKSSQAPKLLFHYYDKDFNNEADTPDNFQSRRPNTSFCFLDIRSPGLGDTAMYLCATSRVGGTSGALGTDTQYFGPGTRLTVL.

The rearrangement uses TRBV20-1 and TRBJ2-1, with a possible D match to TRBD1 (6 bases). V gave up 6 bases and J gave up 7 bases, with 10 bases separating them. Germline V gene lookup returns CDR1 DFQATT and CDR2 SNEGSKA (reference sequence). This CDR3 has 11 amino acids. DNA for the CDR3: TGCAGTGCAGAACAGGGAAATGAGCAGTTCTTC. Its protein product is CSAEQGNEQFF.

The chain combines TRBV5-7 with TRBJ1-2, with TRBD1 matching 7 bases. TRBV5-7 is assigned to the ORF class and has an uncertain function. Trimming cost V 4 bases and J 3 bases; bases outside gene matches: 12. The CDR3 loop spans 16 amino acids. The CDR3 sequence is CASSRKGQQSYYGYTF. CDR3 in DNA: TGTGCCAGCAGCCGGAAGGGACAGCAGTCTTACTATGGCTACACCTTC.

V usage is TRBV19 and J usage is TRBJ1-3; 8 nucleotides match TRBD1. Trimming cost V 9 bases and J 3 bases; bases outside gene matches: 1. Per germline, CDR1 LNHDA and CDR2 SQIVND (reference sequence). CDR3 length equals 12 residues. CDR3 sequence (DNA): TGTGCCAGCAGGGGGCTTGGAAACACCATATATTTT. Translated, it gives CASRGLGNTIYF.

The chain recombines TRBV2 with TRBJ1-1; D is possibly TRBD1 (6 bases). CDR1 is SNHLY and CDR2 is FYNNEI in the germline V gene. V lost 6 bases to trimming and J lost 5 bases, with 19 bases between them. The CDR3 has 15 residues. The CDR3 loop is CASSQNKQGLTEAFF. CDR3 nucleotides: TGTGCCAGCAGCCAGAATAAACAGGGTTTGACTGAAGCTTTCTTT.

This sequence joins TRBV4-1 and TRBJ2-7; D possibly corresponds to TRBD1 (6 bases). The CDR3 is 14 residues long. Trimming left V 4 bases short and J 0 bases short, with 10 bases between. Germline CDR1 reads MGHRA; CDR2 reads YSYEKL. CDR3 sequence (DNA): TGCGCCAGCAGCCCGCAGGGGAGCTCCTACGAGCAGTACTTC. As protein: CASSPQGSSYEQYF.

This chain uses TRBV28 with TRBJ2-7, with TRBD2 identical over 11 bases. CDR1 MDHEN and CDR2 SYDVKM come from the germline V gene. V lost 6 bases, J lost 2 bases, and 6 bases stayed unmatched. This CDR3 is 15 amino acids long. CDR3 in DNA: TGTGCCAGCAGGTTGGGGACTAGCGGACCCTACGAGCAGTACTTC. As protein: CASRLGTSGPYEQYF.